Below, 10 T cell receptor beta chains from the same sample are listed, as sequenced in a study of blood T cell repertoires in COVID-19. Some clones are missing from TCRdb's copy, which holds only in-frame ones; the method was immunoSEQ multiplex PCR. Of 270,000 or so clones in the sample, 89% were seen once. Specimen: peripheral blood. Receptors were obtained from a woman between 35 and 50 years old who had recovered from COVID-19.

The chain links TRBV18 to TRBJ1-2; no clear D gene. CDR3 length: 15 residues. The germline V and J ends were trimmed by 2 bases and 11 bases, with 21 bases remaining between them. Germline V gene sequence: CDR1 KGHSH, CDR2 LQKENI. CDR3: CASSPNRQEGRTYTF. In DNA, the CDR3 is TGTGCCAGCTCACCAAACCGACAAGAAGGCAGGACTTACACCTTC.

This clone was seen once. This rearrangement joins TRBV28 to TRBJ1-4; D unclear. The CDR3 is 14 residues long. CDR1 is MDHEN and CDR2 is SYDVKM in the germline V gene. The ends were cut back, 6 bases at V and 5 bases at J, with 13 bases in the middle. The CDR3 loop is CASSRPRGNEKLFF. The CDR3 bases are TGTGCCAGCAGCCGGCCGCGAGGGAATGAAAAACTGTTTTTT. The entire variable domain, with the rest obtained from reference TRBV28 and TRBJ1-4, is as follows: DVKVTQSSRYLVKRTGEKVFLECVQDMDHENMFWYRQDPGLGLRLIYFSYDVKMKEKGDIPEGYSVSREKKERFSLILESASTNQTSMYLCASSRPRGNEKLFFGSGTQLSVL.

The rearrangement links TRBV10-3 to TRBJ2-7, with 13 bases identical to TRBD2. The V and J ends lost 10 bases and 4 bases, in that order; junction bases with no gene match: 4. Germline V lookup: CDR1 ENHRY, CDR2 SYGVKD. The length of the CDR3 is 13 residues. The CDR3 region is CASQLAGGYEQYV. The CDR3 region has the DNA TGTGCCAGCCAACTAGCGGGAGGGTACGAGCAGTACGTC.

CDR3 loop: CASRSRDRGPNTEAFF. Here the CDR3 DNA reads TGCGCCAGCAGAAGCCGGGACAGGGGGCCGAACACTGAAGCTTTCTTT. The chain carries TRBV10-1 and TRBJ1-1, with 12 positions matching TRBD1. V was pared by 6 bases and J by 1 base, with 6 bases of the junction left unmatched. CDR1 WNHNN and CDR2 SYGVQD come from the germline V gene (reference sequence). The CDR3 has 16 residues.

The chain couples TRBV27 to TRBJ2-2; 7 bases are shared with TRBD2. The V gene's germline CDR1 is MNHEY and CDR2 SMNVEV (reference sequence). With V trimmed by 8 bases and J by 5 bases, 11 bases remained unmatched. The CDR3 consists of 15 residues. In DNA, the CDR3 is TGTGCCAGCCTTGGGAGGGGCCGACGTACCGGGGAGCTGTTTTTT. Translated, it gives CASLGRGRRTGELFF.

Only one count was recorded for this clone. CDR3 loop: CASRGTAWESEAFF. The CDR3 DNA reads TGTGCCAGCAGAGGGACTGCCTGGGAGTCTGAAGCTTTCTTT. The V gene is TRBV28, the J gene TRBJ1-1; D is perhaps TRBD1 (5 bases). This CDR3 comprises 14 residues. CDR1 and CDR2 (germline): MDHEN, SYDVKM. V lost 6 bases to trimming and J lost 6 bases, with 17 bases between them.

This clone was seen a single time. V and J are TRBV18 and TRBJ1-1; TRBD1 matches 10 bases. V dropped 3 bases and J dropped 5; count of bases not matched to a gene: 3. Germline lookup yields CDR1 KGHSH and CDR2 LQKENI. This CDR3 has 14 residues. Here the CDR3 DNA reads TGTGCCAGCTCACCCGGACAGGGGGGGACTGAAGCTTTCTTT. Protein sequence: CASSPGQGGTEAFF.

This clone was counted a single time. One end of the junction varies from germline; a read error may be responsible. The chain joins TRBV19 to TRBJ1-3, with 9 positions matching TRBD1. CDR3 length: 19 residues. Germline values: CDR1 LNHDA, CDR2 SQIVND (reference sequence). CDR3 amino acids: CASSIIPGQQGAPGNTIYF. The DNA of the CDR3 is TGTGCCAGCAGTATTATCCCAGGGCAACAGGGGGCGCCTGGAAACACCATATATTTT.

This clone was detected only a few times. The chain joins TRBV12-3 or TRBV12-4 to TRBJ2-1; 10 bases map to TRBD1. The junction had 4 bases not matched to a gene; V was cut back by 6 bases and J by 8 bases. CDR3 length: 13 amino acids. The CDR3 DNA follows: TGTGCCAGCAGGCGGGACAGGGGCTATGAGCAGTTCTTC. It yields the protein CASRRDRGYEQFF.

DNA of the CDR3: TGTGCCAGCAGACCCGGAACAGGGACAAATTCACCCCTCCACTTT. Amino acid sequence: CASRPGTGTNSPLHF. V and J are TRBV7-6 and TRBJ1-6; the D gene is possibly TRBD1 (6 bases). Trimming removed 6 bases at V and 7 bases at J, with 16 bases between. This CDR3 is built from 15 residues. CDR1 is SGHVS and CDR2 is FNYEAQ in the germline V gene.